Listed below are T cell receptor beta chains from one sample, sequenced in a study of T cell responses to AZD1222 COVID-19 vaccine. The repertoire was sequenced with immunoSEQ multiplex PCR; TCRdb's copy has only in-frame clones and lacks some. The data hold about 140,000 clones, with about 92% observed a single time. The sequenced sample was peripheral blood, obtained on day 0 of AZD1222 vaccination. The receptors shown here come from an adult in good health. CDR3s include the opening cysteine and the closing phenylalanine or tryptophan. A D gene is named only where the DNA matches it firmly. The size of a clone is reported for some rows only, either as once, few or many, or as a class for expanded clones.

v_call	d_call	clone_size	j_call	cdr3_nt	cdr3_aa
TRBV27	-	-	TRBJ2-2	TGTGCCAGCAGTTTAATAAAAGGAAACACCGGGGAGCTGTTTTTT	CASSLIKGNTGELFF
TRBV7-8	TRBD2	-	TRBJ2-1	TGTGCCAGCAGCTCCAGACGAACTAGCGGGAAAAACAATGAGCAGTTCTTC	CASSSRRTSGKNNEQFF
TRBV5-6	-	-	TRBJ2-2	TGTGCCAGCAGCCTCTACACCGGGGAGCTGTTTTTT	CASSLYTGELFF
TRBV6-5	-	once	TRBJ2-1	TGTGCCAGCAGTTTAAACCTCTATGAGCAGTTCTTC	CASSLNLYEQFF
TRBV5-1	-	-	TRBJ2-1	TGCGCCAGCAGCTTGGCAGCAGGCTCCTACAATGAGCAGTTCTTC	CASSLAAGSYNEQFF
TRBV5-1	-	-	TRBJ1-2	TGCGCCAGCAGACCCCAGGGAGCTAACTATGGCTACACCTTC	CASRPQGANYGYTF
TRBV4-3	-	-	TRBJ2-1	TGCGCCAGCAGCCAAGATCCATCTCGAGATGAGCAGTTCTTC	CASSQDPSRDEQFF
TRBV30	-	-	TRBJ2-3	TGTGCCTGGAGTTTAGCGGTCACAGATACGCAGTATTTT	CAWSLAVTDTQYF
TRBV7-6	-	-	TRBJ2-1	TGTGCCAGCAGCCCCGGGGTAGCTTGGGGATTAACTCGCCACAATGAGCAGTTCTTC	CASSPGVAWGLTRHNEQFF
TRBV5-1	-	-	TRBJ2-1	TGCGCCAGCAGCTTGGTCAGTAGCGCCAATGAGCAGTTCTTC	CASSLVSSANEQFF
TRBV7-9	-	-	TRBJ2-7	TGTGCCAGCAGCTTCTATCGGACGGTGAGCTCCTACGAGCAGTACTTC	CASSFYRTVSSYEQYF
TRBV7-9	-	-	TRBJ1-2	TGTGCCAGCAGCTTCGACACCCGAACGGGGTATGGCTACACCTTC	CASSFDTRTGYGYTF
TRBV30	TRBD1	-	TRBJ1-3	TGTGCCTGGAGGGCAGGGGGCGGAAACACCATATATTTT	CAWRAGGGNTIYF
TRBV28	TRBD1	-	TRBJ2-3	TGTGCCAGCAGGGACAGGGGAAGCACAGATACGCAGTATTTT	CASRDRGSTDTQYF
TRBV6-2/TRBV6-3	TRBD1	-	TRBJ2-7	TGTGCCAGCAGCCACCGGGACAGACCTCGCGACGAGCAGTACTTC	CASSHRDRPRDEQYF
TRBV7-2	-	-	TRBJ2-3	TGTGCCAGCAGCTCCTGGATGGATACGCAGTATTTT	CASSSWMDTQYF
TRBV19	TRBD2	-	TRBJ2-5	TGTGCCAGTAGTATCGGTCTGTGGGGGAGGGAGGGCCAAGAGACCCAGTACTTC	CASSIGLWGREGQETQYF
TRBV4-1	TRBD2	-	TRBJ2-1	TGCGCCAGCAGCCAAGGGCGGGAGGCACCTCTGGTGTTCTTC	CASSQGREAPLVFF
TRBV27	-	-	TRBJ1-2	TGTGCCAGCGGTCCGGGCCCCGGAGTGTCAGGCTACACCTTC	CASGPGPGVSGYTF
TRBV29-1	TRBD1	-	TRBJ1-6	TGCAGCGTTGTCCTCGCCGACAGGGGAAATTCACCCCTCCACTTT	CSVVLADRGNSPLHF
TRBV29-1	-	-	TRBJ1-1	TGCAGCGTTAGTTTGGGGGTTGAAGCTTTCTTT	CSVSLGVEAFF
TRBV15	-	-	TRBJ2-6	TGTGCCACCAGCAGAGGGGCCTCTGGGGCCAACGTCCTGACTTTC	CATSRGASGANVLTF
TRBV5-4	TRBD2	-	TRBJ2-5	TGTGCCAGCCGACCGGGACTAGCGGGAGGGGTTGCGGAGACCCAGTACTTC	CASRPGLAGGVAETQYF
TRBV11-2	TRBD2	-	TRBJ2-3	TGTGCCAGCAGTCCTCGGCGTAGCGGGAGTGCAGATACGCAGTATTTT	CASSPRRSGSADTQYF
TRBV7-2	-	-	TRBJ2-3	TGTGCCAGCAGCTTATTGTTACGGGGGGATACGCAGTATTTT	CASSLLLRGDTQYF
TRBV19	-	once	TRBJ1-5	TGTGCCAGTAGTATCGGGCAGGGTGGTCAGCCCCAGCATTTT	CASSIGQGGQPQHF
TRBV5-1	TRBD2	-	TRBJ2-3	TGCGCCAGCAGCCCAGGACTAGCGGTCCATACTAGCACAGATACGCAGTATTTT	CASSPGLAVHTSTDTQYF
TRBV11-2	-	-	TRBJ2-3	TGTGCCAGCAGTCTAGCGACCACGCAGTATTTT	CASSLATTQYF
TRBV5-1	-	-	TRBJ1-4	TGCGCCAGCAGCTGGGACATCACACCCTCAACTAATGAAAAACTGTTTTTT	CASSWDITPSTNEKLFF
TRBV12-5	-	-	TRBJ1-2	TGTGCTAGTGGTTTGCGTCGACAACCAGCTAACTATGGCTACACCTTC	CASGLRRQPANYGYTF
TRBV12-3/TRBV12-4	-	-	TRBJ2-2	TGTGTTGGGAAGAGAACGAACACCGGGGAGCTGTTTTTT	CVGKRTNTGELFF